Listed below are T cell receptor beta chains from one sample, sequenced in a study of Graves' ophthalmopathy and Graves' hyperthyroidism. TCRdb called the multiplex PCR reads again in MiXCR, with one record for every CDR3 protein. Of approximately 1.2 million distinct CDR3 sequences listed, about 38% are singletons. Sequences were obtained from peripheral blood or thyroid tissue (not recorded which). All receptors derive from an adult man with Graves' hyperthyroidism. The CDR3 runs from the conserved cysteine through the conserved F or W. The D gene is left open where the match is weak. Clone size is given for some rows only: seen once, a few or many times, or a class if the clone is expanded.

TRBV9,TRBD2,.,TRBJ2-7,CASSDGPSGGTYEQYF,TGTGCCAGCAGCGATGGGCCTAGCGGGGGGACCTACGAGCAGTACTTC
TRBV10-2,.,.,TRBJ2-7,CASRTVGDEQYF,TGCGCCAGCAGAACGGTCGGCGACGAGCAGTACTTC
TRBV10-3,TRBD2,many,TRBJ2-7,CAISDRGGYEQYF,TGTGCCATCAGTGATCGGGGGGGCTACGAGCAGTACTTC
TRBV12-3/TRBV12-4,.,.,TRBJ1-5,CASTDRVFGRNQPQHF,TGTGCCAGCACCGACCGTGTATTCGGGCGCAATCAGCCCCAGCATTTT
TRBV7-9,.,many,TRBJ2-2,CASSFTENTGELFF,TGTGCCAGCAGCTTTACCGAGAACACCGGGGAGCTGTTTTTT
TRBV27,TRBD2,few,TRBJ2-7,CASGTSGSVTTVQYF,TGTGCCAGCGGGACTAGCGGGAGCGTAACTACGGTGCAGTACTTC
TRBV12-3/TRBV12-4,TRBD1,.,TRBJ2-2,CASSPDGTGSGGELFF,TGTGCCAGCAGCCCAGACGGGACAGGTTCGGGCGGGGAGCTGTTTTTT
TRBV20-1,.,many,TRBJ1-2,CSARERSGGRGYTF,TGCAGTGCTAGAGAGCGGAGCGGAGGTCGGGGCTACACCTTC
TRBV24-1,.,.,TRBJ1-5,CATSDSQGAQPQHF,TGTGCCACCAGTGATTCACAGGGAGCGCAGCCCCAGCATTTT
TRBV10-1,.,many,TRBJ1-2,CASSVANYGYTF,TGCGCCAGCAGTGTAGCTAACTATGGCTACACCTTC
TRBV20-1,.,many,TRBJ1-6,CSAMTGTGNSPLHF,TGCAGTGCTATGACAGGCACGGGTAATTCACCCCTCCACTTT
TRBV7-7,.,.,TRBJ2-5,CASSSTGGIETQYF,TGTGCCAGCAGCTCAACAGGAGGGATTGAGACCCAGTACTTC
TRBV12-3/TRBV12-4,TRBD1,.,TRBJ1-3,CASGQDSGNTIYF,TGTGCCAGTGGACAGGACTCCGGAAACACCATATATTTT
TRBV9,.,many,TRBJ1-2,CASSVEGWRGYTF,TGTGCCAGCAGCGTAGAGGGTTGGCGGGGCTACACCTTC
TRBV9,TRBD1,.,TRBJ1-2,CASSAGDSSYGYTF,TGTGCCAGCAGCGCGGGGGACAGCTCCTATGGCTACACCTTC
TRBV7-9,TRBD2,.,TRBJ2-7,CASSQTLAASYEQYF,TGTGCCAGCAGCCAAACTCTAGCGGCCTCCTACGAGCAGTACTTC
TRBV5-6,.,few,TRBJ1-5,CASSLGAGIGNQPQHF,TGTGCCAGCAGCTTGGGTGCGGGCATCGGCAATCAGCCCCAGCATTTT
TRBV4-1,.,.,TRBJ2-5,CASSQDQTLQEAQYF,TGCGCCAGCAGCCAAGATCAGACGCTCCAAGAGGCCCAGTACTTC
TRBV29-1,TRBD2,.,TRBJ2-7,CSVERGGRGGVYEQYF,TGCAGCGTTGAAAGAGGGGGACGCGGGGGGGTTTACGAGCAGTACTTC
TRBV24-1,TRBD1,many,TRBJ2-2,CATSDPGQSNTGELFF,TGTGCCACCAGTGACCCGGGACAGAGTAACACCGGGGAGCTGTTTTTT
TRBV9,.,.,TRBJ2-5,CASSLDGSQETQYF,TGTGCCAGCAGCCTGGACGGAAGCCAAGAGACCCAGTACTTC
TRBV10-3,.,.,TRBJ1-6,CATRRISYNSPLHF,TGTGCCACCCGCAGGATCTCCTATAATTCACCCCTCCACTTT
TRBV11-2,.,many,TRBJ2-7,CASSSQRLKEQYF,TGTGCCAGCAGCTCCCAGAGACTAAAAGAGCAGTACTTC
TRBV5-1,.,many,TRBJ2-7,CASSLVGTKTYEQYF,TGCGCCAGCAGCTTGGTCGGGACAAAGACCTACGAGCAGTACTTC
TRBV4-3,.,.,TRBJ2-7,CASSQDEAGQNEQYF,TGCGCCAGCAGCCAAGACGAGGCGGGGCAGAACGAGCAGTACTTC
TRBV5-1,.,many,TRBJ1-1,CASSPDSRGEAFF,TGCGCCAGCAGCCCCGACTCGAGGGGTGAAGCTTTCTTT
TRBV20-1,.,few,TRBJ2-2,CSAIGGEGTGELFF,TGCAGTGCTATCGGCGGGGAAGGCACCGGGGAGCTGTTTTTT
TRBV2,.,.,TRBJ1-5,CASSLATDGNQPQHF,TGTGCCAGCAGTTTAGCGACGGATGGCAATCAGCCCCAGCATTTT
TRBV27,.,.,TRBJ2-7,CASSFLGQGEQYF,TGTGCCAGCAGTTTTCTCGGACAAGGGGAGCAGTACTTC
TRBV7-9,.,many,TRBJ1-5,CASSSGGSSLGNQPQHF,TGTGCCAGCAGCTCCGGGGGGAGCTCCCTGGGCAATCAGCCCCAGCATTTT
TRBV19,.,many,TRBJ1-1,CASSGYGATALNTEAFF,TGTGCCAGTAGCGGATACGGGGCGACAGCTCTGAACACTGAAGCTTTCTTT
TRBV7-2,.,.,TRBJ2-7,CASSQGLGQDAYEQYF,TGCGCCAGCAGCCAAGGCCTCGGGCAGGATGCCTACGAGCAGTACTTC
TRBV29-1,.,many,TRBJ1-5,CSVEDETGKAQHF,TGCAGCGTTGAAGACGAAACAGGGAAGGCCCAGCATTTT
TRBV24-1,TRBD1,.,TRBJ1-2,CATSDATGLYGYTF,TGTGCCACCAGTGATGCGACAGGGCTCTATGGCTACACCTTC
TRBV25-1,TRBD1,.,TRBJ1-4,CASSDPTGTATNEKLFF,TGTGCCAGCAGTGACCCGACAGGGACAGCAACTAATGAAAAACTGTTTTTT
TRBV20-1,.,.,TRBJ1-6,CSANGDYNSPLHF,TGCAGTGCGAACGGAGATTATAATTCACCCCTCCACTTT
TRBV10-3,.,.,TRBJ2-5,CAISEPGGGETQYF,TGTGCCATCAGTGAGCCGGGTGGCGGAGAGACCCAGTACTTC
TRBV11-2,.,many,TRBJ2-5,CASSLSPREETQYF,TGTGCCAGCAGCTTATCTCCCAGGGAAGAGACCCAGTACTTC
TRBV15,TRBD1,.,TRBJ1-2,CATSLVGDSLLNYGYTF,TGTGCCACCAGCCTAGTTGGGGACAGTCTTTTAAACTATGGCTACACCTTC
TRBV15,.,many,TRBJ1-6,CATSRTNNSPLHF,TGTGCCACCAGCAGGACCAATAATTCACCCCTCCACTTT
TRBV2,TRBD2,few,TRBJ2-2,CASRGLVSTGELFF,TGTGCCAGCAGGGGACTAGTGAGCACCGGGGAGCTGTTTTTT
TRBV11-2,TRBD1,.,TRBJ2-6,CASVPRGTGISGANVLTF,TGTGCCAGCGTACCCCGCGGGACAGGGATTTCAGGGGCCAACGTCCTGACTTTC
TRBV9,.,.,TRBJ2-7,CASSVGRNAGEQYF,TGTGCCAGCAGCGTAGGCCGAAACGCCGGGGAGCAGTACTTC
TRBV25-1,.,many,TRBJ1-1,CASSEVDSVTEAFF,TGTGCCAGCAGTGAAGTGGATAGCGTGACTGAAGCTTTCTTT
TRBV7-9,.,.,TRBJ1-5,CASSLGWGRNQPQHF,TGTGCCAGCAGCTTAGGGTGGGGTCGCAATCAGCCCCAGCATTTT
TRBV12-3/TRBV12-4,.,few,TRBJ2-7,CASQVGGSSYEQYF,TGTGCCAGTCAGGTCGGCGGGTCCTCCTACGAGCAGTACTTC
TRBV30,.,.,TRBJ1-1,CAWSVGVAYEAFF,TGTGCCTGGAGTGTAGGAGTGGCATACGAAGCTTTCTTT
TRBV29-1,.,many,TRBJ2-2,CSVEGQVGTGELFF,TGCAGCGTTGAAGGGCAGGTCGGGACCGGGGAGCTGTTTTTT
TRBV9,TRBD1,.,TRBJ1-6,CASSQVLTGDWNSPLHF,TGTGCCAGCAGCCAAGTTCTCACAGGGGATTGGAATTCACCCCTCCACTTT
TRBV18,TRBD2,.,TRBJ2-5,CASSPKTSAETQYF,TGTGCCAGCTCACCTAAGACTAGCGCAGAGACCCAGTACTTC
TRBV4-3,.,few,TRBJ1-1,CASSREQGRAEAFF,TGCGCCAGCAGCAGGGAGCAGGGTAGAGCTGAAGCTTTCTTT
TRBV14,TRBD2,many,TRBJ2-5,CASSQKRGETQYF,TGTGCCAGCAGCCAAAAGCGGGGGGAGACCCAGTACTTC